Listed below are T cell receptor beta chains from one sample, sequenced in a study of OX40 agonist ivuxolimab in advanced cancers. Method: immunoSEQ multiplex PCR; TCRdb's copy keeps in-frame clones and lacks some. Among tens of thousands of clones listed, 84% were seen once. This specimen was CD4+ or CD8+ T cells sorted from blood, taken in a trial of the OX40 agonist ivuxolimab. The receptor source for this set is an adult with an advanced solid tumor such as melanoma, head and neck, liver or kidney cancer. The CDR3 runs from the conserved cysteine through the conserved F or W. Fields, in order: J gene, D gene, V gene, CDR3 length, clone size, CDR3 DNA, CDR3 protein. The D gene is left open where the match is weak. The listing skips clone size in some rows; elsewhere it reads once, few, many or a size class.

J gene: TRBJ1-3; D gene: -; V gene: TRBV5-6; CDR3 length: 16; clone size: -; CDR3 DNA: TGTGCCAGCAGCTCAGTTCAGACTCCCTCTGGAAACACCATATATTTT; CDR3 protein: CASSSVQTPSGNTIYF
J gene: TRBJ1-4; D gene: -; V gene: TRBV29-1; CDR3 length: 13; clone size: -; CDR3 DNA: TGCAGCGTTAGACCAGCCATCGAAGAAAAACTGTTTTTT; CDR3 protein: CSVRPAIEEKLFF
J gene: TRBJ2-1; D gene: TRBD2; V gene: TRBV7-3; CDR3 length: 14; clone size: -; CDR3 DNA: TGTGCCAGCAGCGTTAGCGGGAGATTAAATGAGCAGTTCTTC; CDR3 protein: CASSVSGRLNEQFF
J gene: TRBJ2-7; D gene: -; V gene: TRBV4-2; CDR3 length: 15; clone size: -; CDR3 DNA: TGTGCCAGCAGCCAAACCCGGACACAATCCTACGAGCAGTACTTC; CDR3 protein: CASSQTRTQSYEQYF
J gene: TRBJ2-2; D gene: TRBD2; V gene: TRBV19; CDR3 length: 15; clone size: once; CDR3 DNA: TGTGCCAGTACCGGGGGCGCGGGAGGGACCGGGGAGCTGTTTTTT; CDR3 protein: CASTGGAGGTGELFF
J gene: TRBJ2-7; D gene: TRBD2; V gene: TRBV11-2; CDR3 length: 15; clone size: once; CDR3 DNA: TGTGCCAGCAGCTCGGGACTAGCGGCAACCTACGAGCAGTACTTC; CDR3 protein: CASSSGLAATYEQYF
J gene: TRBJ2-7; D gene: -; V gene: TRBV4-1; CDR3 length: 14; clone size: -; CDR3 DNA: TGCGCCAGCAGCTCAGGGGATTCCCGCTACGAGCAGTACTTC; CDR3 protein: CASSSGDSRYEQYF
J gene: TRBJ2-4; D gene: TRBD1; V gene: TRBV7-2; CDR3 length: 14; clone size: -; CDR3 DNA: TGTGCCAGCAGCTTAGCACAGGGGAAAAACATTCAGTACTTC; CDR3 protein: CASSLAQGKNIQYF
J gene: TRBJ2-1; D gene: TRBD2; V gene: TRBV30; CDR3 length: 15; clone size: -; CDR3 DNA: TGTGCCTGGAGTGAGGGTAGCGGGGGGGCCTCTGAGCAGTTCTTC; CDR3 protein: CAWSEGSGGASEQFF
J gene: TRBJ2-6; D gene: -; V gene: TRBV7-3; CDR3 length: 15; clone size: -; CDR3 DNA: TGTGCCAGCAGCCCTATTCTCGCTGGGGCCAACGTCCTGACTTTC; CDR3 protein: CASSPILAGANVLTF
J gene: TRBJ2-1; D gene: -; V gene: TRBV29-1; CDR3 length: 15; clone size: -; CDR3 DNA: TGCAGCGGGGGGACCGCGAGAAGCTCCTACAATGAGCAGTTCTTC; CDR3 protein: CSGGTARSSYNEQFF
J gene: TRBJ2-7; D gene: -; V gene: TRBV7-9; CDR3 length: 13; clone size: -; CDR3 DNA: TGTGCCAGCAGCTTACGGCAGTCCTACGAGCAGTACTTC; CDR3 protein: CASSLRQSYEQYF
J gene: TRBJ1-1; D gene: TRBD1; V gene: TRBV6-5; CDR3 length: 13; clone size: -; CDR3 DNA: TGTGCCACCTATGAGACAGGGATGGCTGAAGCTTTCTTT; CDR3 protein: CATYETGMAEAFF
J gene: TRBJ1-4; D gene: TRBD1; V gene: TRBV10-3; CDR3 length: 17; clone size: -; CDR3 DNA: TGTGCCATCAGTGAGGGGGACAGGGGAAGAACTAATGAAAAACTGTTTTTT; CDR3 protein: CAISEGDRGRTNEKLFF
J gene: TRBJ2-7; D gene: -; V gene: TRBV7-2; CDR3 length: 14; clone size: -; CDR3 DNA: TGTGCCAGCAGCTTAGGGGGGTCGGGTTACGAGCAGTACTTC; CDR3 protein: CASSLGGSGYEQYF
J gene: TRBJ2-1; D gene: -; V gene: TRBV11-3; CDR3 length: 13; clone size: -; CDR3 DNA: TGTGCCAGCAGCTTAGGTGAGCACAATGAGCAGTTCTTC; CDR3 protein: CASSLGEHNEQFF
J gene: TRBJ2-1; D gene: TRBD1; V gene: TRBV11-2; CDR3 length: 15; clone size: -; CDR3 DNA: TGTGCCAGCAGCTGGGGGGACAGGGGGTTCCATGAGCAGTTCTTC; CDR3 protein: CASSWGDRGFHEQFF
J gene: TRBJ2-1; D gene: -; V gene: TRBV19; CDR3 length: 15; clone size: -; CDR3 DNA: TGTGCCAGTAGTATCAGGCATAGCGAGAGGCATGAGCAGTTCTTC; CDR3 protein: CASSIRHSERHEQFF
J gene: TRBJ2-1; D gene: -; V gene: TRBV14; CDR3 length: 14; clone size: -; CDR3 DNA: TGTGCCAGCAGCCAGAACCTCGGGTTCGGCGAGCAGTTCTTC; CDR3 protein: CASSQNLGFGEQFF